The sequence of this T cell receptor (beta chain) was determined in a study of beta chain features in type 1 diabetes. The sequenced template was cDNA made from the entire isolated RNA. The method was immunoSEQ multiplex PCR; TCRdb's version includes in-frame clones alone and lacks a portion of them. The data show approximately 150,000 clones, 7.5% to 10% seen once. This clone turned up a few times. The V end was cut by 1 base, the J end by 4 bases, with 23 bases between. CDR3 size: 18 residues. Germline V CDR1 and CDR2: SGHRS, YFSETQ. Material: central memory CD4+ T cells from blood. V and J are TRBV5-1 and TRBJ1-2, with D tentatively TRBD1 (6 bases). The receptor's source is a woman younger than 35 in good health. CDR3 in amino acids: CASSLISRGRAGGYGYTF. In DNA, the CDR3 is TGCGCCAGCAGCTTGATATCCAGGGGACGGGCCGGCGGCTATGGCTACACCTTC. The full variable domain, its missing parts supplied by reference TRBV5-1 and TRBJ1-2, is KAGVTQTPRYLIKTRGQQVTLSCSPISGHRSVSWYQQTPGQGLQFLFEYFSETQRNKGNFPGRFSGRQFSNSRSEMNVSTLELGDSALYLCASSLISRGRAGGYGYTFGSGTRLTVV.